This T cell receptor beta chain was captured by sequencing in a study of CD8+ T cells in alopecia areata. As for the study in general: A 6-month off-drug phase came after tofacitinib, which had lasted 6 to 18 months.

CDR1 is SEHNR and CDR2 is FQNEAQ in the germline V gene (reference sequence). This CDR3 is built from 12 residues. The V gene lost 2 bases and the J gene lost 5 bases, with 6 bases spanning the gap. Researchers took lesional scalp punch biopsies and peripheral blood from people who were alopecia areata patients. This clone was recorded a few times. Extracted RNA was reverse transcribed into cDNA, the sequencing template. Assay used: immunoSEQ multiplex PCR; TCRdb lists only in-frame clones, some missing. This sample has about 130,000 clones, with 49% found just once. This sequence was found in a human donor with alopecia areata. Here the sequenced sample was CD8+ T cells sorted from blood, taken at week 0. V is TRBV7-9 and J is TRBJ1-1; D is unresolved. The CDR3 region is CASSLMGTEAFF. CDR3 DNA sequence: TGTGCCAGCAGCTTAATGGGAACTGAAGCTTTCTTT. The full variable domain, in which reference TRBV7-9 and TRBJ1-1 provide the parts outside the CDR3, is DTGVSQNPRHKITKRGQNVTFRCDPISEHNRLYWYRQTLGQGPEFLTYFQNEAQLEKSRLLSDRFSAERPKGSFSTLEIQRTEQGDSAMYLCASSLMGTEAFFGQGTRLTVV.